A selection of T cell receptor beta chains follows, all from one sample in a study of T cells after yellow fever vaccination. TCRdb redid the calling of the 5' RACE reads with MiXCR, one entry per CDR3 protein. Here the sample spans approximately 340,000 distinct CDR3 sequences, over 8% being singletons. Sequencing was performed on PBMCs, taken on the day of the first yellow fever vaccination. The origin of the receptors is a man aged 18 to 29 who received the YFV17D yellow fever vaccine. Each CDR3 is given with its conserved first and last residue. The order of the fields is V gene, D gene, clone size, J gene, CDR3 protein, CDR3 DNA. D genes are given only for firm matches. Size tells how often a clone was seen (once, few, many) or the class of an expanded clone, and some rows leave it out.

>TRBV5-1|NA|few|TRBJ1-6
CASSLGGDFNSPLHF
TGCGCCAGCAGCTTGGGGGGGGATTTTAATTCACCCCTCCACTTT
>TRBV5-1|NA|many|TRBJ2-3
CASSFPTGTSTDTQYF
TGCGCCAGCAGCTTTCCGACAGGGACTAGCACAGATACGCAGTATTTT
>TRBV5-5|NA|NA|TRBJ1-6
CASSLVFVRPDNSPLHF
TGTGCCAGCAGCTTGGTGTTTGTCCGTCCGGATAATTCACCCCTCCACTTT
>TRBV20-1|TRBD1|NA|TRBJ2-2
CSAAGQGVTNTGELFF
TGCAGTGCTGCGGGACAGGGAGTGACGAACACCGGGGAGCTGTTTTTT
>TRBV7-3|NA|few|TRBJ2-6
CASSLGVGSGANVLTF
TGTGCCAGCAGCTTAGGGGTCGGGTCTGGGGCCAACGTCCTGACTTTC
>TRBV24-1|TRBD1|NA|TRBJ2-6
CATSGTGRSGANVLTF
TGTGCCACCAGTGGGACAGGACGCTCTGGGGCCAACGTCCTGACTTTC
>TRBV11-2|NA|many|TRBJ1-2
CASSLLTGRNRENYGYTF
TGTGCCAGCAGCTTGCTGACCGGCAGGAATCGAGAGAACTATGGCTACACCTTC
>TRBV5-1|NA|NA|TRBJ2-1
CASSLAAGRYNEQFF
TGCGCCAGCAGCTTGGCGGCCGGCAGGTACAATGAGCAGTTCTTC
>TRBV6-1|NA|NA|TRBJ1-6
CASSVDVGSPLHF
TGTGCCAGCAGTGTGGACGTCGGCTCACCCCTCCACTTT
>TRBV6-5|TRBD2|NA|TRBJ2-7
CASSSPGGPGDEQYF
TGTGCCAGCAGTTCCCCGGGGGGGCCGGGTGACGAGCAGTACTTC
>TRBV4-1|NA|few|TRBJ2-5
CASSQVYLIERAETQYF
TGCGCCAGCAGCCAAGTTTATTTAATTGAGAGGGCGGAGACCCAGTACTTC
>TRBV7-2|TRBD1|NA|TRBJ1-6
CASSRRTGDGSPLHF
TGTGCCAGCAGCCGCCGGACAGGGGACGGTTCACCCCTCCACTTT
>TRBV7-9|NA|many|TRBJ1-4
CASSSTRGVRNEKLFF
TGTGCCAGCAGCTCTACCCGGGGAGTACGAAATGAAAAACTGTTTTTT
>TRBV20-1|TRBD1|few|TRBJ1-5
CSARVEGQGVQPQHF
TGCAGTGCTAGAGTTGAGGGACAGGGGGTTCAGCCCCAGCATTTT
>TRBV6-2/TRBV6-3|NA|NA|TRBJ1-2
CASSYDRTYGSTF
TGTGCCAGCAGTTATGACAGAACGTATGGCTCCACCTTC
>TRBV7-6|NA|many|TRBJ2-2
CASSLTGGLTGELFF
TGTGCCAGCAGCTTAACCGGGGGTCTCACCGGGGAGCTGTTTTTT
>TRBV18|TRBD2|many|TRBJ2-7
CASSPKLAGGAYEQYF
TGTGCCAGCTCACCAAAACTAGCGGGGGGAGCCTACGAGCAGTACTTC
>TRBV19|NA|few|TRBJ2-1
CASRGGWGNEQFF
TGTGCCAGTAGGGGGGGCTGGGGAAATGAGCAGTTCTTC
>TRBV20-1|NA|NA|TRBJ1-2
CSARKGTEYGYTF
TGCAGTGCTAGAAAAGGGACGGAGTATGGCTACACCTTC
>TRBV5-1|NA|NA|TRBJ2-2
CASSLVAPHDTGELFF
TGCGCCAGCAGCTTGGTTGCCCCTCACGACACCGGGGAGCTGTTTTTT
>TRBV12-3/TRBV12-4|NA|NA|TRBJ1-5
CASSRGGIGQPQHF
TGTGCCAGCAGCCGTGGGGGGATAGGGCAGCCCCAGCATTTT
>TRBV10-3|NA|few|TRBJ1-5
CAIGESNSNQPQHF
TGTGCCATCGGAGAGAGTAATAGCAATCAGCCCCAGCATTTT
>TRBV4-1|TRBD1|many|TRBJ1-2
CASSPVPGQGARGYTF
TGCGCCAGCAGCCCTGTCCCGGGACAGGGGGCTCGGGGCTACACCTTC
>TRBV29-1|NA|few|TRBJ2-1
CSVGRDRVEQFF
TGCAGCGTTGGTAGGGATCGGGTTGAGCAGTTCTTC
>TRBV6-1|TRBD1|once|TRBJ1-2
CASTPGQGVYDYTF
TGTGCCAGCACCCCCGGACAGGGGGTCTATGACTACACCTTC
>TRBV10-3|NA|NA|TRBJ1-2
CAISESEQGNYGYTF
TGTGCCATCAGTGAGTCGGAACAGGGAAACTATGGCTACACCTTC
>TRBV7-9|NA|NA|TRBJ2-1
CASSLFPGKLGNEQFF
TGTGCCAGCAGCTTGTTCCCGGGCAAATTGGGGAATGAGCAGTTCTTC
>TRBV6-5|NA|NA|TRBJ2-4
CASSYSSGSLGGNIQYF
TGTGCCAGCAGTTACTCCTCCGGGTCCCTCGGAGGGAACATTCAGTACTTC
>TRBV7-4|TRBD1|few|TRBJ2-6
CASRGQGKAGANVLTF
TGTGCCAGCAGAGGACAGGGAAAGGCTGGGGCCAACGTCCTGACTTTC
>TRBV25-1|NA|NA|TRBJ1-5
CASMGQGRNQPQHF
TGTGCCAGCATGGGGCAGGGGCGGAATCAGCCCCAGCATTTT
>TRBV7-2|NA|many|TRBJ1-1
CASSLRGAEAFF
TGTGCCAGCAGCTTACGGGGGGCTGAAGCTTTCTTT
>TRBV7-2|NA|NA|TRBJ2-1
CASSPGFAEQFF
TGTGCCAGCAGCCCAGGGTTCGCTGAGCAGTTCTTC
>TRBV3-1|TRBD1|many|TRBJ2-1
CASSPHPGTAYNEQFF
TGTGCCAGCAGCCCTCACCCCGGGACAGCTTACAATGAGCAGTTCTTC
>TRBV29-1|NA|few|TRBJ1-1
CSVVRVGNTEAFF
TGCAGCGTTGTACGGGTTGGGAACACTGAAGCTTTCTTT
>TRBV12-3/TRBV12-4|TRBD1|few|TRBJ1-1
CASSPGGTAPNTEAFF
TGTGCCAGCAGCCCCGGTGGGACAGCTCCGAACACTGAAGCTTTCTTT
>TRBV7-8|NA|few|TRBJ1-6
CASSLGPDQRALHF
TGTGCCAGCAGCTTAGGCCCTGACCAGCGGGCCCTCCACTTT
>TRBV5-1|NA|many|TRBJ1-2
CASSSATSDGAGYTF
TGCGCCAGCAGCTCCGCCACTTCCGACGGCGCTGGCTACACCTTC
>TRBV27|TRBD1|few|TRBJ2-5
CASSLRGRRQETQYF
TGTGCCAGCAGTCTAAGGGGGCGGCGTCAAGAGACCCAGTACTTC
>TRBV29-1|TRBD1|few|TRBJ1-1
CRGDRVMNTEAFF
TGCAGGGGGGACAGGGTTATGAACACTGAAGCTTTCTTT
>TRBV6-5|TRBD1|many|TRBJ1-2
CASSYRRPGTGYGYTF
TGTGCCAGCAGTTACCGGAGGCCTGGGACAGGCTATGGCTACACCTTC
>TRBV18|TRBD2|many|TRBJ2-1
CASSHLTSGGSNEQFF
TGTGCCAGCTCACACCTGACTAGCGGGGGGAGTAATGAGCAGTTCTTC
>TRBV4-1|NA|NA|TRBJ1-3
CASSQDIRSSGNTIYF
TGCGCCAGCAGCCAAGATATCAGGAGCTCTGGAAACACCATATATTTT
>TRBV7-2|TRBD1|NA|TRBJ2-3
CASSFVTGVTDTQYF
TGTGCCAGCAGCTTTGTGACAGGGGTTACAGATACGCAGTATTTT
>TRBV19|NA|NA|TRBJ2-7
CASSIDFRYGRDEQYF
TGTGCCAGTAGTATAGATTTTCGGTATGGGCGCGACGAGCAGTACTTC
>TRBV5-1|NA|many|TRBJ2-3
CASSLVRDSGTDTQYF
TGCGCCAGCAGCTTGGTTCGGGACTCCGGCACAGATACGCAGTATTTT